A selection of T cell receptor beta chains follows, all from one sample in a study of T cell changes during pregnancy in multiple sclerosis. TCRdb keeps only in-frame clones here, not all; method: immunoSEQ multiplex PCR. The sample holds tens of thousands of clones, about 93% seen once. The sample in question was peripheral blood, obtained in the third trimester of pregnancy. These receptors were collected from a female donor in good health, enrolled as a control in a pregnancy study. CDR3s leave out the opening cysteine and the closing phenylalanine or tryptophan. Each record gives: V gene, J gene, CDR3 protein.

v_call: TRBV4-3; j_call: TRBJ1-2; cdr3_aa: ASTMDLANYGYT
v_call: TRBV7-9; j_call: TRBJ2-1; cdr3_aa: ASSSGTSGIYNEQF
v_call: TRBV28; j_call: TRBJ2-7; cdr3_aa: ASSTRRAGYEQY
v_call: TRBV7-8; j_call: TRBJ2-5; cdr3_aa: ASSPTYQQEETQY
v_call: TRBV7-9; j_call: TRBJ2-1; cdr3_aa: ASSPDGSRDEQF
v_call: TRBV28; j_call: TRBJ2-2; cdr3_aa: ASSFGLAGGAGELF
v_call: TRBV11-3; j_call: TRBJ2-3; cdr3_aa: ASSHPEGQGTDTQY
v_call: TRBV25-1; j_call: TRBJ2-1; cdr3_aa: ASSEFHTDNEQF
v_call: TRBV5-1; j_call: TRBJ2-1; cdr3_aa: ASSQGGGSYNEQF
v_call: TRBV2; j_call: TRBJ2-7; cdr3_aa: ASSRQGDEQY
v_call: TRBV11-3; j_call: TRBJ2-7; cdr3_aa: ASSLRRGRGSYEQY
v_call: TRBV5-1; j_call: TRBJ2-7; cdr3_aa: ASSLWTSATYEQY
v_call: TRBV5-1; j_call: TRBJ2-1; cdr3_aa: ASTSGPAGENEQF
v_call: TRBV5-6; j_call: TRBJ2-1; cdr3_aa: ASSLGVALDYNEQF
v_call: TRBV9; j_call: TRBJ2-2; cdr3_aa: ASSVSQGTGELF
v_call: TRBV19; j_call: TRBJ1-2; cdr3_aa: ASSMGQGRYGYT
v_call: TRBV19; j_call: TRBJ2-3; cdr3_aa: ASRPGQDTQY
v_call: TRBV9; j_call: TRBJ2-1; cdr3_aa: ASSVASRALNEQF
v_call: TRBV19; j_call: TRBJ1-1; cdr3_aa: SGPGDTEAF
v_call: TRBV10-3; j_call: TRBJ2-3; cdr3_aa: AIRGEGADTQY
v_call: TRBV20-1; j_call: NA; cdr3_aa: SARSGFEQY
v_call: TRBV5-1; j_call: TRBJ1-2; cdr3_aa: ASSNPGIDYGYT
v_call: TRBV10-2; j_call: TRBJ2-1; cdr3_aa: ASSHYNEQF
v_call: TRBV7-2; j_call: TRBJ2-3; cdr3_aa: ASSSQREKQY
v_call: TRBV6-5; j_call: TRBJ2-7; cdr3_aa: ASSSGTGNYEQY
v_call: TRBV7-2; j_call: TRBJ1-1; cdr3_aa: ASSLDPTGRSEAF
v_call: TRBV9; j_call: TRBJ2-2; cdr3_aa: ASSAHTGELF
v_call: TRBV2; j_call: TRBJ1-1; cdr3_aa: AIAPRDRGENTEAF
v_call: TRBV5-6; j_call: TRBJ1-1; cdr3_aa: ASSLRQGGTEAF
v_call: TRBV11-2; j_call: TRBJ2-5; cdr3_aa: ASSARTSGGEAQY
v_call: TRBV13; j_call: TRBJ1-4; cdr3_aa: ASSFGQGGYEKLF
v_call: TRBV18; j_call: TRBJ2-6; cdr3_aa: ASSPGTGSSGANVLT
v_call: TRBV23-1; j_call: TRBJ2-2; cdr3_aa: ASSEGGPLAFPNTGELF
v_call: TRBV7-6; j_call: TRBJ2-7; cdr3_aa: ASSLGGKYEQY
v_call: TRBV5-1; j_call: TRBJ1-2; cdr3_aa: ASRPGGANVNYGYT
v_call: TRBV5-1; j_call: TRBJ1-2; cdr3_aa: ASNSQGAGYGYT
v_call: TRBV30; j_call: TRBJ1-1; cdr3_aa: AWRPGQGDTEAF
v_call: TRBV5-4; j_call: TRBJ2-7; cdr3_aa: ASSSFMGRNPYEQY
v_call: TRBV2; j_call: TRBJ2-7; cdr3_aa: ASSSSYEQY
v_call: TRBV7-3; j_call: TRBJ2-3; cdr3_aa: ASSPTAHTDTQY
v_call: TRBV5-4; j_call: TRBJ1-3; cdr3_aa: ASSLNRGNTIY
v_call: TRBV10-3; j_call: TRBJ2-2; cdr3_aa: AISHTGSVWTGELF
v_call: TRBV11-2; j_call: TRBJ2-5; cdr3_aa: ASSLAGTRIQETQY
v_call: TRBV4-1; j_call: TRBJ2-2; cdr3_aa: ASSQEKRGGAKSGELF
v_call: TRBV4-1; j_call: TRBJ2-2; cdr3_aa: ASSPDSSSWAGELF
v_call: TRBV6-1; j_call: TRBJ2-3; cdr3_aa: ASSDPTGRTDTQY
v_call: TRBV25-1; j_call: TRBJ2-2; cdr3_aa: ASSGGQGYTGELF
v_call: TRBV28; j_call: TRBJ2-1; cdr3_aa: ASSLRLAGLKRGEQF
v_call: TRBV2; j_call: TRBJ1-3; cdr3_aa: ASSPAGVSGNTIY
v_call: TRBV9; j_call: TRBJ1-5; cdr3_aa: ASSVGAGGNQPQH
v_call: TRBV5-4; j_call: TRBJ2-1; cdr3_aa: ASSIGQGVRGHEQF
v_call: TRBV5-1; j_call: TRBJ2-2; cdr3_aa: ASRSGQVYTGELF
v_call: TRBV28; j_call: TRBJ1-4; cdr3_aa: ASSRTPDGKLF
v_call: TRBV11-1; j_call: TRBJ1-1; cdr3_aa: ASSLGAGALNTEAF
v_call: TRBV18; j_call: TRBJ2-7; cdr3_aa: ASSPRQDEQY
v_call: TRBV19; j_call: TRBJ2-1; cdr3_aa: ASSGRTSGITSYNEQF
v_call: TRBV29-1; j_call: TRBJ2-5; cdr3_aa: SVTGGTGETQY